Below are 12 T cell receptor beta chains sequenced from a single sample in a study of CD8 T cells in Susac syndrome. Reverse transcription of about 0.5 to 1 ug RNA was carried out with random hexamers. TCRdb processed the immunoSEQ multiplex PCR reads anew with MiXCR; each CDR3 protein has one entry. Found here are about 300,000 distinct CDR3 sequences, 90% to 95% of them singletons; the top ten hold 0.06% to 0.075%. Sequenced sample: CD4+ T cells from PBMCs. These receptor sequences come from a human donor with multiple sclerosis.

This sequence joins TRBV6-5 and TRBJ2-3; D remains unclear. The V end was cut by 0 bases, the J end by 0 bases, with 4 bases between. The CDR3 is 14 amino acids. Germline loops: CDR1 MNHEY, CDR2 SVGAGI. CDR3 nucleotide sequence: TGTGCCAGCAGTTACTCGGACAGCACAGATACGCAGTATTTT. Protein sequence: CASSYSDSTDTQYF.

V and J are TRBV12-3 or TRBV12-4 and TRBJ2-7, with D uncertain. Between the trimmed V and J ends, which lost 6 bases and 5 bases, there was a span of 5 bases. The CDR3 loop spans 10 amino acids. CDR3 in DNA: TGTGCCAGCAGAGGTGACGAGCAGTACTTC. Its translation: CASRGDEQYF.

The chain combines TRBV3-1 with TRBJ1-2, with 7 bases matching TRBD1. From germline, CDR1 is LGHDT and CDR2 YNNKEL (reference sequence). J lost 6 bases, V lost 4 bases, and 5 bases had no gene match. The CDR3 contains 13 residues. The CDR3 sequence is CASSPRDSHGYTF. The DNA of the CDR3 is TGTGCCAGCAGCCCCCGGGACAGCCATGGCTACACCTTC.

In DNA form, the CDR3 reads TGTGCCAGCAGCTTGGGGCAGGCTGATCAGCCCCAGCATTTT. Its protein is CASSLGQADQPQHF. The chain couples TRBV5-6 to TRBJ1-5; D gene ambiguous. The CDR3 extends over 14 amino acids. CDR1 SGHDT and CDR2 YYEEEE come from the germline V gene. Between the trimmed V and J ends, which lost 0 bases and 5 bases, there was a span of 9 bases.

This clonotype was observed once. The chain employs TRBV4-2 and TRBJ2-7; perhaps TRBD1 as D (6 bases). Trimming cost V 4 bases and J 6 bases, with 19 bases left between them. The V gene's germline CDR1 is LGHNA and CDR2 YNFKEQ. This CDR3 comprises 15 residues. CDR3 in amino acids: CASSLQAGGRSEQYF. CDR3 nucleotide sequence: TGTGCCAGCAGCCTTCAGGCTGGGGGCCGGAGCGAGCAGTACTTC.

This clonotype was counted once. The V call is TRBV4-2, the J call TRBJ2-1; tentative D call: TRBD2 (5 bases). CDR3 length: 14 residues. Trimming removed 4 bases from V and 14 bases from J, with 21 bases in between. Looked up from germline, CDR1 is LGHNA and CDR2 is YNFKEQ. Written as DNA, the CDR3 is TGTGCCAGCAGCCCACCCGACCTTACTAGGATTAAGTTCTTC. Translating it yields CASSPPDLTRIKFF.

The genes are TRBV9 and TRBJ1-2; 7 positions agree with TRBD1. Per germline, CDR1 SGDLS and CDR2 YYNGEE. Losses at the gene ends were 4 bases for V and 11 bases for J; bases not matched to a gene: 8. CDR3 length equals 12 residues. CDR3 in DNA: TGTGCCAGCAGCCCTGAGACAGGGCGATACACCTTC. This encodes CASSPETGRYTF.

The chain couples TRBV6-6 to TRBJ1-6; no reliable D call. Trimming cost V 2 bases and J 10 bases, with 12 bases left between them. The CDR3 extends over 14 amino acids. CDR1 is MNHNY, CDR2 SVGAGI, per germline (reference sequence). CDR3 coding DNA: TGTGCCAGCAGTTACGCGGGTAGTCGCTCACCCCTCCACTTT. Protein product: CASSYAGSRSPLHF.

The J gene is TRBJ1-1, the V gene TRBV7-2; D is unresolved. Germline V CDR1 and CDR2: SGHTA, FQGNSA. V lost 1 base and J 5 bases, leaving 11 bases between the germline ends. CDR3 length equals 14 residues. CDR3 loop: CASSLEGTVTEAFF. CDR3 bases: TGTGCCAGCAGCTTAGAGGGTACGGTAACTGAAGCTTTCTTT.

CDR3 DNA sequence: TGTGCCAGCAGCCTTAGCGGGAGATCCTCCTACGAGCAGTACTTC. Amino acids: CASSLSGRSSYEQYF. The V call is TRBV4-2, the J call TRBJ2-7; TRBD2 agrees at 9 bases. Germline V gene data show CDR1 as LGHNA and CDR2 as YNFKEQ. This CDR3 contains 15 residues. J gave up 0 bases and V 4 bases, and 4 bases lay outside the gene matches.

This chain connects TRBV2 to TRBJ2-1; maybe TRBD2 (5 bases). The CDR3 has 15 residues. CDR1 is SNHLY and CDR2 is FYNNEI in the germline V gene. V shed 6 bases and J shed 1 base, with 13 bases lying between them. CDR3 nucleotides: TGTGCCAGCAGGATGGACGGGATGTCCTACAATGAGCAGTTCTTC. The encoded protein is CASRMDGMSYNEQFF.

The CDR3 sequence is CASSLGPTVAYEQYF. CDR3 in DNA: TGCGCCAGCAGCTTGGGACCGACTGTTGCCTACGAGCAGTACTTC. The genes are TRBV5-1 and TRBJ2-7; no definite D call. CDR3 length equals 15 residues. V was cut by 0 bases and J by 2 bases, with 12 bases left in between. Germline CDR1 SGHRS, CDR2 YFSETQ.